These 23 T cell receptor beta chains share one sample of origin, sequenced in a study of T-cell reconstitution after alpha-beta-depleted transplantation in children. Unique molecular identifiers tagged the TCRbeta library. One entry per CDR3 protein, called by TCRdb with MiXCR from the PCR reads. The top ten hold around 5.6% of the sample, which has around 500,000 distinct CDR3 sequences, under 15% seen once. This material consisted of PBMCs from the stem cell graft donor, taken from the stem cell graft. The receptors come from a human donor who donated a stem cell graft to a child with combined immunodeficiency.

The genes are TRBV3-1 and TRBJ1-2; D call uncertain. Germline V gene data show CDR1 as LGHDT and CDR2 as YNNKEL (reference sequence). This CDR3 spans 16 amino acids. V shed 2 bases and J shed 2 bases, with 15 bases lying between them. This chain's CDR3 is CASSQYGLPVNYGYTF. DNA of the CDR3: TGTGCCAGCAGCCAATACGGACTGCCAGTAAACTATGGCTACACCTTC.

The rearrangement links TRBV19 to TRBJ2-6; D is undetermined. V was trimmed by 5 bases and J by 0 bases, leaving 11 bases between them. CDR1 is LNHDA, CDR2 SQIVND, per germline (reference sequence). The CDR3 sequence is 16 residues long. In DNA form, the CDR3 reads TGTGCCAGTAGTCCAGGCACATTCTCTGGGGCCAACGTCCTGACTTTC. Translated, it gives CASSPGTFSGANVLTF.

The CDR3 protein is CASSTKDRGRNQPQHF. The CDR3 DNA reads TGTGCCAGCAGTACGAAGGACAGGGGTCGGAATCAGCCCCAGCATTTT. The chain couples TRBV6-1 to TRBJ1-5; 9 positions match TRBD1. V shed 5 bases, J shed 4 bases, and the junction held 9 bases outside the gene matches. In germline, CDR1 is MNHNS, CDR2 SASEGT. CDR3 length equals 16 residues.

There are many counts of this clonotype. The J gene is TRBJ2-3, the V gene TRBV6-2 or TRBV6-3; D gene unclear. The V end was cut by 2 bases, the J end by 2 bases, with 8 bases between. CDR3 length equals 14 residues. In germline, CDR1 is MNHEY, CDR2 SVGEGT. CDR3 nucleotide sequence: TGTGCCAGCAGTTACAGCTACCTCACAGATACGCAGTATTTT. Its translation: CASSYSYLTDTQYF.

This clonotype was recorded many times. In DNA, the CDR3 is TGCAGTGCAATAGCGGGGGAGCGCTCCTACGAGCAGTACTTC. It is translated as CSAIAGERSYEQYF. The chain has TRBV20-1 and TRBJ2-7; 9 bases map to TRBD2. This CDR3 contains 14 residues. Trimming removed 6 bases from V and 0 bases from J; junction bases left unmatched: 6. Germline V gene lookup returns CDR1 DFQATT and CDR2 SNEGSKA (reference sequence).

This clonotype showed up just a few times. The chain employs TRBV7-2 and TRBJ2-5; 12 nucleotides agree with TRBD2. Germline-derived CDR1 and CDR2 are SGHTA and FQGNSA. V lost 4 bases to trimming and J lost 2 bases; unmatched junction nucleotides: 5. The CDR3 runs 16 residues. For the CDR3, the DNA is TGTGCCAGCAGCTCCTCTAGCGGGAGGGCGCAAGAGACCCAGTACTTC. Its protein is CASSSSSGRAQETQYF.

This CDR3 is CSARGQSGDYGYTF. CDR3 DNA: TGCAGTGCTAGGGGACAGTCGGGGGACTATGGCTACACCTTC. J is TRBJ1-2 and V is TRBV20-1; 7 bases agree with TRBD1. CDR3 size: 14 residues. Germline values: CDR1 DFQATT, CDR2 SNEGSKA (reference sequence). V trimming: 3 bases; J trimming: 3 bases; junction bases outside the gene matches: 7.

This clonotype showed up just a few times. The chain carries TRBV6-2 or TRBV6-3 and TRBJ2-4; no clear D. CDR1 is MNHEY and CDR2 is SVGEGT in the germline V gene. This CDR3 contains 13 residues. Deletions cut 3 bases from V and 1 base from J, with 4 bases between. The CDR3 region is CASSYGAKNIQYF. In DNA, the CDR3 is TGTGCCAGCAGTTATGGGGCCAAAAACATTCAGTACTTC.

The V and J genes are TRBV20-1 and TRBJ2-5; D possibly corresponds to TRBD1 (5 bases). This CDR3 comprises 13 residues. Trimming removed 0 bases at V and 7 bases at J, with 12 bases between. Germline CDR1 is DFQATT and CDR2 is SNEGSKA (reference sequence). This CDR3 is CSAREDPQGTQYF. CDR3 DNA sequence: TGCAGTGCTAGAGAGGACCCCCAGGGGACCCAGTACTTC.

The V gene is TRBV24-1, the J gene TRBJ2-1; tentative D call: TRBD1 (5 bases). V dropped 1 base and J dropped 3 bases, with 9 bases sitting between them. Germline assignment: CDR1 KGHDR and CDR2 SFDVKD. This CDR3 region has 15 residues. The CDR3 coding sequence is TGTGCCACCAGTGATTTTAGGACACGCTACAATGAGCAGTTCTTC. Protein sequence: CATSDFRTRYNEQFF.

The chain uses TRBV2 and TRBJ1-5; D is possibly TRBD1 (5 bases). Germline lookup yields CDR1 SNHLY and CDR2 FYNNEI. With 5 bases removed from V and 9 bases from J, the gap between germline ends came to 20 bases. The length of the CDR3 is 15 residues. CDR3: CASSRDSSGIRPQHF. Here the CDR3 DNA reads TGTGCCAGCAGTCGCGACAGCTCTGGAATTCGGCCCCAGCATTTT.

The J gene is TRBJ2-6, the V gene TRBV11-2; 7 nucleotides match TRBD1. Per germline, CDR1 SGHAT and CDR2 FQNNGV. The CDR3 extends over 17 amino acids. Trimming at V came to 5 bases and at J to 0 bases, leaving 7 bases not matched to a gene. CDR3 nucleotide sequence: TGTGCCAGCAGCCTACTAGGACAGGCCTCTGGGGCCAACGTCCTGACTTTC. This encodes CASSLLGQASGANVLTF.

This rearrangement joins TRBV6-1 to TRBJ1-1; D is unclear. Germline V gives CDR1 MNHNS, CDR2 SASEGT. This CDR3 spans 13 amino acids. V lost 5 bases and J lost 4, with 11 bases in between. CDR3 amino acids: CASSHVECTEAFF. The CDR3 DNA reads TGTGCCAGCAGTCATGTGGAGTGCACTGAAGCTTTCTTT.

In this sample, this clonotype turned up a few times. The chain links TRBV2 to TRBJ1-5; D is possibly TRBD1 (6 bases). The CDR3 is 15 amino acids. The V and J ends lost 3 bases and 1 base respectively, with 10 bases between them. In germline, CDR1 is SNHLY, CDR2 FYNNEI. The CDR3 nucleotides are TGTGCCAGCAGTGAGGGGACAATAAGCAATCAGCCCCAGCATTTT. The encoded protein is CASSEGTISNQPQHF.

Many counts were recorded for this clonotype. V usage is TRBV15 and J usage is TRBJ1-6; D is uncertain. Per germline, CDR1 LNHNV and CDR2 YYDKDF (reference sequence). The V end lost 5 bases, the J end lost 7 bases, and 9 bases lay between the germline ends. The CDR3 totals 13 residues. The chain's CDR3 is CATSGQLNSPLHF. The CDR3 DNA reads TGTGCCACCAGCGGGCAGTTAAATTCACCCCTCCACTTT.

This clonotype was seen ten or more times. The chain couples TRBV9 to TRBJ2-7; D perhaps matches TRBD2 (5 bases). The CDR3 contains 14 residues. Germline V gene lookup returns CDR1 SGDLS and CDR2 YYNGEE. V dropped 0 bases and J dropped 1 base, with 8 bases sitting between them. CDR3 residues: CASSVASLSYEQYF. CDR3 coding DNA: TGTGCCAGCAGCGTAGCTAGCCTTTCCTACGAGCAGTACTTC.

This clonotype was observed at least ten times. This sequence joins TRBV7-9 and TRBJ2-3; D remains unclear. Trimming took off 5 bases at V and 3 bases at J, with 9 bases between the two ends. The CDR3 is made up of 13 amino acids. Germline lookup yields CDR1 SEHNR and CDR2 FQNEAQ (reference sequence). DNA for the CDR3: TGTGCCAGCAGCCCCCGACCTACAGATACGCAGTATTTT. This codes for CASSPRPTDTQYF.

There are many counts of this clonotype. The rearrangement links TRBV12-3 or TRBV12-4 to TRBJ2-2, with 7 nucleotides matching TRBD1. The CDR3 is 16 residues long. Trimming removed 2 bases from V and 1 base from J; junction bases left unmatched: 4. The CDR3 nucleotides are TGTGCCAGCAGTTTAACGCCAGGGGGGAACACCGGGGAGCTGTTTTTT. Amino acid sequence: CASSLTPGGNTGELFF.

The chain is built from TRBV12-3 or TRBV12-4 and TRBJ1-2; D is uncertain. The CDR3 runs to 15 residues. Trimming shortened V by 2 bases and J by 6 bases, and 16 bases separated the two germline ends. The CDR3 protein is CASSLFRVIHDGYTF. The CDR3 nucleotides are TGTGCCAGCAGTTTATTCCGAGTAATTCACGATGGCTACACCTTC.

The chain uses TRBV7-2 and TRBJ2-7; perhaps TRBD1 as D (5 bases). Between the trimmed V and J ends, which lost 1 base and 5 bases, there was a span of 12 bases. Looked up from germline, CDR1 is SGHTA and CDR2 is FQGNSA. CDR3 length: 14 amino acids. The CDR3 reads CASSLGFQGHEQYF. The CDR3 DNA sequence: TGTGCCAGCAGCTTAGGGTTTCAGGGCCACGAGCAGTACTTC. Full variable domain (rest looked up from reference TRBV7-2 and TRBJ2-7): GAGVSQSPSNKVTEKGKDVELRCDPISGHTALYWYRQSLGQGLEFLIYFQGNSAPDKSGLPSDRFSAERTGGSVSTLTIQRTQQEDSAVYLCASSLGFQGHEQYFGPGTRLTVT.

At least ten counts were recorded for this clonotype. V usage is TRBV5-6 and J usage is TRBJ2-2; D may be TRBD2 (5 bases). The V end was cut by 0 bases, the J end by 7 bases, with 10 bases between. Per germline, CDR1 SGHDT and CDR2 YYEEEE. The CDR3 contains 14 residues. The CDR3 here is CASSLVGRGGELFF. The DNA of the CDR3 is TGTGCCAGCAGCTTGGTAGGGAGAGGCGGGGAGCTGTTTTTT. The full variable domain, its missing parts supplied by reference TRBV5-6 and TRBJ2-2, is DAGVTQSPTHLIKTRGQQVTLRCSPKSGHDTVSWYQQALGQGPQFIFQYYEEEERQRGNFPDRFSGHQFPNYSSELNVNALLLGDSALYLCASSLVGRGGELFFGEGSRLTVL.

This chain links TRBV5-5 with TRBJ1-4; the match to TRBD1 covers 9 bases. V gave up 6 bases and J gave up 2 bases; unmatched junction bases: 11. The CDR3 is 17 amino acids. Germline CDR1 and CDR2: SGHKS and YYEKEE (reference sequence). CDR3 bases: TGTGCCAGCAACAGAGGGACAGGGACGGCGACTAATGAAAAACTGTTTTTT. Its translation is CASNRGTGTATNEKLFF.

This clonotype turned up a few times. V gene TRBV7-8 combines with J gene TRBJ1-5, with 7 bases identical to TRBD1. The J segment lost 5 bases and the V segment lost 3 bases, leaving 4 bases of the junction unmatched. CDR1 SGHVS and CDR2 FQNEAQ come from the germline V gene. This CDR3 comprises 14 residues. The CDR3 is CASSLTGPDQPQHF. In DNA, the CDR3 is TGTGCCAGCAGCTTGACAGGGCCGGATCAGCCCCAGCATTTT.